This T cell receptor beta chain stems from a study of T cells in Graves' hyperthyroidism and ophthalmopathy. Study outcomes and limitations: Blood samples included most of the expanded thyroid clonotypes exceeding 0.001.

RNA transcripts served as the template for amplifying TCR beta CDR3 regions. TCR CDR3 underwent first-round RT-PCR with the HTBI primer set. TCRdb independently ran MiXCR on the multiplex PCR reads; one entry per CDR3 protein. This repertoire shows about 350,000 distinct CDR3 sequences, about a sixth found once; its top ten account for around 15%. Notes on this clonotype: Antigen specificity is unknown.

CDR1 and CDR2 (germline): LNHNV, YYDKDF (reference sequence). There are 16 residues in the CDR3. Trimming shortened V by 0 bases and J by 0 bases, and 9 bases separated the two germline ends. Sequencing was carried out using blood. The TCR sequence derives from a middle-aged woman with Graves' ophthalmopathy. V usage is TRBV15 and J usage is TRBJ2-4, with D possibly matching TRBD2 (6 bases). The CDR3 protein is CATSRDEGLAKNIQYF. In DNA, the CDR3 is TGTGCCACCAGCAGAGATGAGGGACTAGCCAAAAACATTCAGTACTTC.